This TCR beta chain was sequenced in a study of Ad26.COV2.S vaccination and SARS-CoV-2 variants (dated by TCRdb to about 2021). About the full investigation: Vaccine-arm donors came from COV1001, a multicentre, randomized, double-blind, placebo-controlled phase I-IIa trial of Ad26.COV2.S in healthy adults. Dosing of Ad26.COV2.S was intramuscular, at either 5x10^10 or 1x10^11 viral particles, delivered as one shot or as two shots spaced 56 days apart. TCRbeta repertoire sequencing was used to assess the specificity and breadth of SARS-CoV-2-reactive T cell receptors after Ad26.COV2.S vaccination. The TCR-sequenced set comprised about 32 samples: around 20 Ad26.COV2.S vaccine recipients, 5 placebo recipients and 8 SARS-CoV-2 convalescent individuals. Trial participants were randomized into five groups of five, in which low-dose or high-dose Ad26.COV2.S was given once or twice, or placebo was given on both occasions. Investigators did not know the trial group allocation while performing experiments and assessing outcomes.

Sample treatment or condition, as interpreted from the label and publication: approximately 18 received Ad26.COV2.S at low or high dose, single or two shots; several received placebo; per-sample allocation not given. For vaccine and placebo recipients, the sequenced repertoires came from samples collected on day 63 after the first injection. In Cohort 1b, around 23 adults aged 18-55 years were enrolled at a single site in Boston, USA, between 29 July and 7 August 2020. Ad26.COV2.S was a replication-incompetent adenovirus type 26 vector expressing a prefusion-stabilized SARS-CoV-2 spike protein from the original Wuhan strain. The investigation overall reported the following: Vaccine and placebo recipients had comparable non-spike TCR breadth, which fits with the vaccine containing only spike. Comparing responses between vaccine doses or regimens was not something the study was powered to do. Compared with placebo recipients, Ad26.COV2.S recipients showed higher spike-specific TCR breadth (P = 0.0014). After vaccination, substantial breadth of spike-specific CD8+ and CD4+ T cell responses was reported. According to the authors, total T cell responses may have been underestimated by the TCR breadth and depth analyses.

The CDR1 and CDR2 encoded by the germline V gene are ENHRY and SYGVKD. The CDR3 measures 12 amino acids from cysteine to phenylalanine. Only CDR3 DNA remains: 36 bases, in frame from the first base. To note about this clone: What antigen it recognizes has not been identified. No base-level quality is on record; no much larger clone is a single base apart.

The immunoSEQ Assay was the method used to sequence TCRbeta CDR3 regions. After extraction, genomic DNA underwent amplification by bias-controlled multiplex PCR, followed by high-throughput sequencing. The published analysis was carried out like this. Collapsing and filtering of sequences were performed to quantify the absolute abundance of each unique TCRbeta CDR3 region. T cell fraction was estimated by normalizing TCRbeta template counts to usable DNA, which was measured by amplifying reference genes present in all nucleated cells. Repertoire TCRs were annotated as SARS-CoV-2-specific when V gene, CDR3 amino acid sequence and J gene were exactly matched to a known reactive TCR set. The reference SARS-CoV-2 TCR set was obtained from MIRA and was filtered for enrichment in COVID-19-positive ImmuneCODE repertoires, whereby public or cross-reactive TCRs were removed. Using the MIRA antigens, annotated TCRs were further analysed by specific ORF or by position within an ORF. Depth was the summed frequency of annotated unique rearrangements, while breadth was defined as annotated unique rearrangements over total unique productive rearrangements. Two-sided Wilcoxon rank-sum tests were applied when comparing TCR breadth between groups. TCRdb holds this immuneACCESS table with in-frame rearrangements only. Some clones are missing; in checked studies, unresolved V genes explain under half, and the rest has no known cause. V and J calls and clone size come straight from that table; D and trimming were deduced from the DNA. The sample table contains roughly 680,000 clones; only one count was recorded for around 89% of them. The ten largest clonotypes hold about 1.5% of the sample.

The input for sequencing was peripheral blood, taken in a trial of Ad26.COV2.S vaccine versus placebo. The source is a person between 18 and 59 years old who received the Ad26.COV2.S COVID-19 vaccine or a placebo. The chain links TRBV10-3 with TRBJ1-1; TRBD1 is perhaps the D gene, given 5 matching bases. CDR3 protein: CASGTMNTEAFF. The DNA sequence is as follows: TGTGCTTCAGGGACCATGAACACTGAAGCTTTCTTT.